This T cell receptor beta chain appears in the sequencing data of a study of blood T cell repertoires in COVID-19. Germline CDR1 LGHNT, CDR2 FRNRAP. CDR3 size: 16 residues. With V trimmed by 0 bases and J by 2 bases, 2 bases remained unmatched. In the original analysis: For nucleated cells, counts were estimated from reference gene primer amplification. Libraries were prepared by immunoSEQ multiplex PCR; TCRdb keeps only in-frame clonotypes and omits some of them. V, J and clone size are taken as reported in that table, and D and trimming were inferred from the DNA itself. Of roughly 160,000 clones in the sample, 80% were seen once.

The receptor comes from a woman between 55 and 75 years old who had recovered from COVID-19. The sample consisted of PBMCs or T cells enriched from blood (not recorded which). V is TRBV12-5 and J is TRBJ2-3; 10 nucleotides match TRBD2. CDR3 in amino acids: CASGLVAGGLTDTQYF. The CDR3 DNA is TGTGCTAGTGGTTTGGTAGCGGGGGGGCTCACAGATACGCAGTATTTT.